The T cell receptor beta chain described here comes from a study of blood T cells in healthy people across ages. Findings and caveats of the study: Because donor CMV status was unknown, expanded clonotype changes were possibly confounded.

Using a J-beta primer mix together with a sample-barcoded 5' primer, a second PCR was run for roughly 7 to 12 cycles. One entry per CDR3 protein, called by TCRdb with MiXCR from the 5' RACE reads. The repertoire holds about 630,000 distinct CDR3 sequences, with under 25% as singletons. Remarks on this clonotype: Antigen: not known.

V was cut by 6 bases and J by 0 bases, with 15 bases left in between. Germline CDR1 and CDR2: MDHEN and SYDVKM. The CDR3 sequence is 16 residues long. V usage is TRBV28 and J usage is TRBJ2-1; possibly TRBD1 or TRBD2 for D (7 bases each). The TCR originated in a man aged 65-85 years in good health. The sample taken for sequencing was blood. CDR3: CASSPGGTTSYNEQFF. The CDR3 DNA reads as TGTGCCAGCAGCCCAGGGGGGACTACCTCCTACAATGAGCAGTTCTTC. Variable domain in full (rest from reference TRBV28 and TRBJ2-1): DVKVTQSSRYLVKRTGEKVFLECVQDMDHENMFWYRQDPGLGLRLIYFSYDVKMKEKGDIPEGYSVSREKKERFSLILESASTNQTSMYLCASSPGGTTSYNEQFFGPGTRLTVL.